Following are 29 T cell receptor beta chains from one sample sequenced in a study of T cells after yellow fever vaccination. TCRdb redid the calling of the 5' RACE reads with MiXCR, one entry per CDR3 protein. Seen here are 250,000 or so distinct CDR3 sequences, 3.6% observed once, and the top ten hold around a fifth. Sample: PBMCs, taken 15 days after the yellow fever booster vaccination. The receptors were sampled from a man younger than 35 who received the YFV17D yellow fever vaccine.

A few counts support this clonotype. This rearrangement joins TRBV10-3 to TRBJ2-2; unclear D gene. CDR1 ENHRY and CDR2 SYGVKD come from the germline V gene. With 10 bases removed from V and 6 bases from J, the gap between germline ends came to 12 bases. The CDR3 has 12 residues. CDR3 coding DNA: TGTGCCAGGCATTCGGTCCCCGGGGAGCTGTTTTTT. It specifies CARHSVPGELFF.

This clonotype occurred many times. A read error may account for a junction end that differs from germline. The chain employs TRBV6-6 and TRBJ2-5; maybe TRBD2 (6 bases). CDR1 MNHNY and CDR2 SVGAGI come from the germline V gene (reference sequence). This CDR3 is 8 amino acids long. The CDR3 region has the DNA TGTGCCAGCAACCACGGGGGTTTC. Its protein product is CASNHGGF.

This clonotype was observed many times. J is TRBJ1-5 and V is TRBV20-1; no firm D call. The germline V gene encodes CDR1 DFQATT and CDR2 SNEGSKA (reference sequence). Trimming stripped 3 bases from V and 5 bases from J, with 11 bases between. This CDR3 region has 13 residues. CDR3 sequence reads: CSASSGLDQPQHF. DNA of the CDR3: TGCAGTGCTAGTTCGGGGTTGGATCAGCCCCAGCATTTT.

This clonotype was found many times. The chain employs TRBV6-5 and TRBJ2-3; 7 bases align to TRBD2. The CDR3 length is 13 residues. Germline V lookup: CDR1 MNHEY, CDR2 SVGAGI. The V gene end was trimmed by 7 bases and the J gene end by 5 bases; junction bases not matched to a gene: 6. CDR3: CASMGSGVDTQYF. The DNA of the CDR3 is TGTGCCAGCATGGGGAGCGGGGTAGATACGCAGTATTTT.

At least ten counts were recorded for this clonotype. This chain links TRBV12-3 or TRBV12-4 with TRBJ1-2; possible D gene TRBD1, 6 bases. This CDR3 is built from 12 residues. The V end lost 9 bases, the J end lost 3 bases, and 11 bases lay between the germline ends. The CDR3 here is CASSRGDYGYTF. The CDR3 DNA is TGTGCCAGTTCGAGGGGGGACTATGGCTACACCTTC.

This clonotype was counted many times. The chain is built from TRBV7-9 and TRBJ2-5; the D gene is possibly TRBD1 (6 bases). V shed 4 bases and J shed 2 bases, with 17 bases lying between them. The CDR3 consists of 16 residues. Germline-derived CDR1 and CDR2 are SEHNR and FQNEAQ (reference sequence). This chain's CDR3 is CASSSSYRAQQETQYF. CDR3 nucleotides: TGTGCCAGCAGCTCCTCCTACAGGGCGCAACAAGAGACCCAGTACTTC.

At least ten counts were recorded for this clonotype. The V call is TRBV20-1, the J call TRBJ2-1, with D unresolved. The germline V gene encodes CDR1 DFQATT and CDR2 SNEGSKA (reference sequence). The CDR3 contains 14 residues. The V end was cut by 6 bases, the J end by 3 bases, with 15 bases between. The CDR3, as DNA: TGCAGTGCCCCCAAAAGCTTTGGCTACAATGAGCAGTTCTTC. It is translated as CSAPKSFGYNEQFF.

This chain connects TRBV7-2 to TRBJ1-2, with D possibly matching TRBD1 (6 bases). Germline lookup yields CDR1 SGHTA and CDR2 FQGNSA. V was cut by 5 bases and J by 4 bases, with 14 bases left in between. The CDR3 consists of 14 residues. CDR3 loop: CASSLGGPSYGYTF. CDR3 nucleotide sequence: TGTGCCAGCAGCCTAGGGGGGCCCAGCTATGGCTACACCTTC.

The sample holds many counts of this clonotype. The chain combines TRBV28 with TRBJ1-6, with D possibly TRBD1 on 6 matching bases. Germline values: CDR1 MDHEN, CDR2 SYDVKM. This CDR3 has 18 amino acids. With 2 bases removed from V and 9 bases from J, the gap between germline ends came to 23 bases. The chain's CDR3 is CASSLDWRGTGTGSPLHF. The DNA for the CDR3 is TGTGCCAGCAGTTTAGATTGGCGTGGCACAGGGACTGGTTCACCCCTCCACTTT.

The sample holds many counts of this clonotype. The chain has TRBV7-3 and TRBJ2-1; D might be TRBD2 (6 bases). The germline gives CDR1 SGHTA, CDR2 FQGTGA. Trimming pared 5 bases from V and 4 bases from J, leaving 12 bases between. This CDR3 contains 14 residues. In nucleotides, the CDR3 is TGTGCCAGCAGCCGCGGCGGGAAATACAATGAGCAGTTCTTC. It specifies CASSRGGKYNEQFF.

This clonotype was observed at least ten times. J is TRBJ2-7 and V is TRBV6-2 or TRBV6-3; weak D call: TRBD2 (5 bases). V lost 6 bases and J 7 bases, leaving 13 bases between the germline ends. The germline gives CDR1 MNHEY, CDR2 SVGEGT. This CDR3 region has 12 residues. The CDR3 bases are TGTGCCAGCAGGTTACCGTCGGGGGAGCAGTACGTC. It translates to CASRLPSGEQYV.

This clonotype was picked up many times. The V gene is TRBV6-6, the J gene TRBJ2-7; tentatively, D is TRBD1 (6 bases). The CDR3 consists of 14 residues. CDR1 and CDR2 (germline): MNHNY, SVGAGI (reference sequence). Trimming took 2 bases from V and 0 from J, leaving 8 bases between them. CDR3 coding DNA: TGTGCCAGCAGTTACGACAGGTACTCCTACGAGCAGTACTTC. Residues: CASSYDRYSYEQYF.

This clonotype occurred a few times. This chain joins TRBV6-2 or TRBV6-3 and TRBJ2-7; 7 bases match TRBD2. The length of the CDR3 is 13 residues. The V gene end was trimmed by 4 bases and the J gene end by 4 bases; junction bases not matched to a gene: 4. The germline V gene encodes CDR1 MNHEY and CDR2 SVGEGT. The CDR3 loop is CASSSGLLYEQYV. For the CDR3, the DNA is TGTGCCAGCAGTTCGGGACTACTGTACGAGCAGTACGTC.

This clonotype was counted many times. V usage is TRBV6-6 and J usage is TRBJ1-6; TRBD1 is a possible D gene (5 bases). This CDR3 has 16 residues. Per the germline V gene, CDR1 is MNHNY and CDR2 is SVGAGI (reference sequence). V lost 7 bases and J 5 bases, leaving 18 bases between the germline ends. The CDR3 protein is CASKAGLYQDNSPLHF. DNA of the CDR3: TGTGCCAGCAAGGCAGGGTTATATCAGGATAATTCACCCCTCCACTTT.

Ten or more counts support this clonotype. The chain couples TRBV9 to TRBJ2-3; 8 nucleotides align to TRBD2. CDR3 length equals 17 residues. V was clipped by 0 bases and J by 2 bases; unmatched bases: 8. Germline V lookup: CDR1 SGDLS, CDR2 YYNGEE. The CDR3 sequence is CASSVVARGGSTDTQYF. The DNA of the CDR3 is TGTGCCAGCAGCGTAGTAGCTCGCGGGGGGTCCACAGATACGCAGTATTTT.

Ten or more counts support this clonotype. CDR3 nucleotide sequence: TGTGCCAGCAGATCGACAGGGATTAACGAGCAGTACTTC. Translating it yields CASRSTGINEQYF. The chain uses TRBV12-3 or TRBV12-4 and TRBJ2-7, with TRBD1 identical over 7 bases. The junction had 7 bases not matched to a gene; V was cut back by 6 bases and J by 5 bases. The CDR3 is 13 residues long.

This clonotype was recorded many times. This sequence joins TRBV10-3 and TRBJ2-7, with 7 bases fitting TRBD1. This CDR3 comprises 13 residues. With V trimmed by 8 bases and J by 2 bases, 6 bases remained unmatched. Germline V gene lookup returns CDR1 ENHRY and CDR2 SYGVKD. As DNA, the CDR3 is TGTGCCATCGGGGACAGCCCGACCTACGAGCAGTACTTC. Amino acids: CAIGDSPTYEQYF.

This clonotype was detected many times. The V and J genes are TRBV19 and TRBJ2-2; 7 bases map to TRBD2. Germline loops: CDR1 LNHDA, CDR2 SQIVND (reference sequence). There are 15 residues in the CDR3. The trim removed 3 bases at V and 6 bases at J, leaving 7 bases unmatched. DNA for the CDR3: TGTGCCAGTAGTATCGGGGGGTCGTATCCCGGGGAGCTGTTTTTT. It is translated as CASSIGGSYPGELFF.

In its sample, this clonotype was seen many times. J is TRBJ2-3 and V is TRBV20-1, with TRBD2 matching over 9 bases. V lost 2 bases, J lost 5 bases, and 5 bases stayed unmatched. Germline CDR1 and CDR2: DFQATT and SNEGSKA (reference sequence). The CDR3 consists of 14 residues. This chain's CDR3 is CSARRAGGVDTQYF. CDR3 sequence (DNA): TGCAGTGCTAGACGCGCGGGGGGGGTAGATACGCAGTATTTT.

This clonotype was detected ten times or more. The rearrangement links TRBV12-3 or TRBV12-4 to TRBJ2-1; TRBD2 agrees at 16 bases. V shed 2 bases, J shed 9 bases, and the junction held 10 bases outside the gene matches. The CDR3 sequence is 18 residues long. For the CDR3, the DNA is TGTGCCAGCAGTTTAACCCCGGGACTAGCGGGGGGGCTGGGTGAGCAGTTCTTC. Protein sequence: CASSLTPGLAGGLGEQFF.

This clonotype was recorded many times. Here the CDR3 DNA reads TGTGCCAGCAGTCCCTGGACTAGCGGGGAGCTGTTTTTT. Translation: CASSPWTSGELFF. The chain links TRBV28 to TRBJ2-2; the match to TRBD2 covers 7 bases. CDR3 length: 13 residues. Germline assignment: CDR1 MDHEN and CDR2 SYDVKM. V shed 5 bases, J shed 7 bases, and the junction held 4 bases outside the gene matches.

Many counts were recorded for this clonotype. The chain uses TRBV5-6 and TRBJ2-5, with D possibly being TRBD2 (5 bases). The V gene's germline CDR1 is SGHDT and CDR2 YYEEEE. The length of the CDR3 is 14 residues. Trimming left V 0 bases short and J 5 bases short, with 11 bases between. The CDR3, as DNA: TGTGCCAGCAGCTTGGCCGGGGTCTCGGAGACCCAGTACTTC. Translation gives CASSLAGVSETQYF.

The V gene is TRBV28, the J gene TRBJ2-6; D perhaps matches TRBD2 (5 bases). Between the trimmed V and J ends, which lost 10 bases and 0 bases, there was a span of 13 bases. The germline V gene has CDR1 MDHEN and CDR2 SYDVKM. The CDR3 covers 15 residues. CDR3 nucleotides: TGTGCCACCTCTGGACGGGACTCTGGGGCCAACGTCCTGACTTTC. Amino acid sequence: CATSGRDSGANVLTF.

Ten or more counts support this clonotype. The CDR3 spells CASSYTMTGPVYNEQFF. DNA for the CDR3: TGTGCCAGCAGTTACACCATGACAGGGCCGGTATACAATGAGCAGTTCTTC. This chain joins TRBV6-5 and TRBJ2-1; 7 bases align to TRBD1. The ends lost 2 bases at V and 4 bases at J; junction bases unmatched: 11. Germline lookup yields CDR1 MNHEY and CDR2 SVGAGI. This CDR3 is built from 17 residues.

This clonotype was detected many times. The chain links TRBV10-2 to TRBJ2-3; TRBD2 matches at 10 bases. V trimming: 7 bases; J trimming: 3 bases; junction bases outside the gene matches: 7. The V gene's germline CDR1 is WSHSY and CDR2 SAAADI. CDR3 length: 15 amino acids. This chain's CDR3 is CASKSGGAMTDTQYF. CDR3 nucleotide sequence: TGCGCCAGCAAAAGCGGGGGGGCCATGACAGATACGCAGTATTTT.

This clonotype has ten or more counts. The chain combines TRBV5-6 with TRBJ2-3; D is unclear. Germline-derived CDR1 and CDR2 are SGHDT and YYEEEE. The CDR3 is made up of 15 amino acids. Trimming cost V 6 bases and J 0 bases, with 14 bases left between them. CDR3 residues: CASTLIGLSTDTQYF. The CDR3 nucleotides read TGTGCCAGCACCCTGATAGGGTTAAGCACAGATACGCAGTATTTT. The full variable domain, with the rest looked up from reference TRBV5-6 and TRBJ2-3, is DAGVTQSPTHLIKTRGQQVTLRCSPKSGHDTVSWYQQALGQGPQFIFQYYEEEERQRGNFPDRFSGHQFPNYSSELNVNALLLGDSALYLCASTLIGLSTDTQYFGPGTRLTVL.

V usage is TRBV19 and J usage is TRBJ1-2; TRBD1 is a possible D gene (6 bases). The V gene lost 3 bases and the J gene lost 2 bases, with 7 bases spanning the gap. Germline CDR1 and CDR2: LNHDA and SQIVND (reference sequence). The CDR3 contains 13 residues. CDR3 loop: CASSIGGNYGYTF. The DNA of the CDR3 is TGTGCCAGTAGTATTGGGGGCAACTATGGCTACACCTTC.

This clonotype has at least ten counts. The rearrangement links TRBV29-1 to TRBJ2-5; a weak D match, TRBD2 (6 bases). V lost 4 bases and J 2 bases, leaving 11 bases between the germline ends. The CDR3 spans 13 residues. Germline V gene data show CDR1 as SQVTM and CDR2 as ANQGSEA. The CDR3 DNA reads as TGCAGCGTTGGCGGGACCCAACAAGAGACCCAGTACTTC. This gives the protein CSVGGTQQETQYF.

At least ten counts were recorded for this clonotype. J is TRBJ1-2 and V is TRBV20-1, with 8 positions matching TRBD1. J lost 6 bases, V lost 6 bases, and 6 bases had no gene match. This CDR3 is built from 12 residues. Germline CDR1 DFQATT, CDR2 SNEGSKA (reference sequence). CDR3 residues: CSARDRYHGYTF. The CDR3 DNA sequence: TGCAGTGCCCGGGACAGGTACCATGGCTACACCTTC.